The T cell receptor (beta chain) described here comes from a study of cytomegalovirus exposure and HLA in healthy donors. Overall study context: Previous work identified roughly 110 million unique TCR beta sequences from around 200 million T cells.

Trimming cost V 2 bases and J 7 bases; bases outside gene matches: 10. The CDR3 is made up of 16 amino acids. Germline V gives CDR1 MNHEY, CDR2 SMNVEV (reference sequence). Concerning this clone: The antigen is not known.

Primers included in the PCR were 60 Vbeta and 13 Jbeta primers. Sequenced by immunoSEQ multiplex PCR; TCRdb stores in-frame clones only, minus some. Among about 130,000 clones listed, around 80% were seen once. Study-wide points: Some TCR beta chains (roughly 150 of them) were listed as cytomegalovirus-associated.

The sample consisted of PBMCs. The clonotype comes from a female donor in good health and CMV-seronegative. V and J are TRBV27 and TRBJ2-5; 10 positions match TRBD2. The CDR3 sequence is CASSLKLAGERGTQYF. As DNA, the CDR3 is TGTGCCAGCAGTTTAAAGCTAGCGGGAGAAAGGGGGACCCAGTACTTC.